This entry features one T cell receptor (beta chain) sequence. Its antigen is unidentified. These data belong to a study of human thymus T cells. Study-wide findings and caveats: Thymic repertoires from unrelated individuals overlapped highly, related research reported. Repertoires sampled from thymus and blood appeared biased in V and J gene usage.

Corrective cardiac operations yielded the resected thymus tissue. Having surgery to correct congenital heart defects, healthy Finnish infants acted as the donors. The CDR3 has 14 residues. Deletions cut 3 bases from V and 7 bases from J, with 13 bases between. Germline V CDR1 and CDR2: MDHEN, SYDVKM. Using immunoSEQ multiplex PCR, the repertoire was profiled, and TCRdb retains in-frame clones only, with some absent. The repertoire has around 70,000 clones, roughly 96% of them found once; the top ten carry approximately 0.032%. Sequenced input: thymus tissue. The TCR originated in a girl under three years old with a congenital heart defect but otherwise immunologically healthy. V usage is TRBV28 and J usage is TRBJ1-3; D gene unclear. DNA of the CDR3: TGTGCCAGCAGTTTGTATTTTGGCAGCAACACCATATATTTT. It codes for CASSLYFGSNTIYF.